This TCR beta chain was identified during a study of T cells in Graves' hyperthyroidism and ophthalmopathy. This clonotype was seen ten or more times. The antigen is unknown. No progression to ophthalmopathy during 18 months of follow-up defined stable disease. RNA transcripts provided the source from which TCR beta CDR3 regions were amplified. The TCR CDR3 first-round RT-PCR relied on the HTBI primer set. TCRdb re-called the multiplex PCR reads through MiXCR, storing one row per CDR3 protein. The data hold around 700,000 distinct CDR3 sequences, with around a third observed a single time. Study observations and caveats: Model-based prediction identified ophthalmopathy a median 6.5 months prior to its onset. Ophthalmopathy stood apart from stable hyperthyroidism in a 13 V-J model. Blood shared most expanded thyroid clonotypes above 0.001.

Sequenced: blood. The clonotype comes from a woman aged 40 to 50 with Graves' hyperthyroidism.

CDR3 sequence reads: CASTDTGANVLTF. The CDR3 nucleotides read TGTGCCAGTACCGACACTGGGGCCAACGTCCTGACTTTC. The V gene is TRBV19, the J gene TRBJ2-6; D remains ambiguous. The CDR3 runs to 13 residues. The germline V and J ends were trimmed by 7 bases and 2 bases, with 6 bases remaining between them. Per the germline V gene, CDR1 is LNHDA and CDR2 is SQIVND (reference sequence).